The 26 T cell receptor beta chains reported below all come from one sample, sequenced in a study of T cells in women clearing cervical HPV infection. The data were produced by immunoSEQ multiplex PCR, yet TCRdb's version contains in-frame clones alone and is incomplete. This sample's table reports 30,000 to 35,000 clones. Sequencing used blood buffy coat. The receptors originated from a woman between 18 and 70 years old with a cervical HPV16 infection that either progressed to CIN3+ or cleared (not recorded which).

Note on this clone: The missing CDR3 end, 3 residues past where the read stops, is filled in from the germline J gene. The chain combines TRBV10-3 with TRBJ1-6, with unresolved D. Germline CDR1 is ENHRY and CDR2 is SYGVKD. The ends were cut back, 4 bases at V and 8 bases at J, with 12 bases in the middle. This CDR3 is built from 14 residues. The CDR3 is CAISATGIDSPLHF. The covered CDR3 bases are TGTGCCATCAGTGCCACGGGGATCGATTCACCC.

On this clone: The read terminates 3 residues ahead of where the CDR3 ends, so the germline J gene completes it. The V call is TRBV7-3, the J call TRBJ2-2; 7 nucleotides line up with TRBD1. The CDR3 has 14 amino acids. V lost 3 bases to trimming and J lost 4 bases; unmatched junction nucleotides: 2. The germline CDR1 and CDR2 sequences are SGHTA and FQGTGA. CDR3 sequence: CASSFAGGTGELFF. Partial CDR3 DNA: TGTGCCAGCAGCTTTGCAGGGGGCACCGGGGAG.

Comments on this clone: The observed sequence ends 3 residues before the CDR3 terminus, with the missing tail filled in from the germline J gene. The rearrangement uses TRBV5-1 and TRBJ2-3; TRBD2 agrees at 8 bases. V gave up 1 base and J gave up 5 bases; unmatched junction bases: 6. There are 15 residues in the CDR3. Germline CDR1 and CDR2: SGHRS and YFSETQ. The chain's CDR3 is CASSLSSGSRDTQYF. CDR3 DNA (partial): TGCGCCAGCAGCTTGTCGAGCGGGAGTAGAGATACG.

With regard to this clone: The CDR3 extends 3 residues past the end of the read, so its final part is completed from the germline J gene. The rearrangement uses TRBV7-2 and TRBJ1-1; the match to TRBD1 covers 8 bases. The CDR3 sequence is 13 residues long. Germline V gene lookup returns CDR1 SGHTA and CDR2 FQGNSA. The CDR3 loop reads CASSSGQGLEAFF. The CDR3 DNA, read in part, is TGTGCCAGCAGCTCTGGACAGGGACTGGAA.

Regarding this clone: The CDR3 end lies 3 residues beyond the end of the read and is filled in from the germline J gene. The rearrangement joins TRBV7-2 to TRBJ2-5; the D gene is possibly TRBD2 (6 bases). The CDR3 is made up of 13 amino acids. With 11 bases removed from V and 5 bases from J, the gap between germline ends came to 18 bases. The germline V gene encodes CDR1 SGHTA and CDR2 FQGNSA. CDR3 DNA (partial): TGTGCCCTTACGGAGCCGGGGGAGGAGACC. Protein: CALTEPGEET. The entire CDR3 sequence reads CALTEPGEETQYF.

Notes on this clone: With the read ending 3 residues before the CDR3 end, the germline J gene is used to fill in that end. This chain links TRBV2 with TRBJ2-3, with a tentative D call TRBD2 (7 bases). Trimming removed 7 bases at V and 3 bases at J, with 14 bases between. The length of the CDR3 is 14 residues. Per the germline V gene, CDR1 is SNHLY and CDR2 is FYNNEI. The CDR3 sequence is CASTQRGGTDTQYF. The CDR3 bases that were read are TGTGCCAGCACCCAAAGGGGGGGGACAGATACG.

Remarks on this clone: The CDR3 goes on 3 residues after the read ends, and that part is filled in from the germline J gene. V gene TRBV5-4 combines with J gene TRBJ2-3, with 7 bases that match TRBD2. This CDR3 has 15 residues. Trimming at V came to 4 bases and at J to 5 bases, leaving 10 bases not matched to a gene. The germline CDR1 and CDR2 sequences are SGHNT and YYREEE (reference sequence). CDR3 DNA (partial): TGTGCCAGCAGCAGGAGCGGGGAAGGGGTAGATACG. Protein product: CASSRSGEGVDT. The CDR3 in its entirety is CASSRSGEGVDTQYF.

Incomplete CDR3 DNA: TGTGCCAGCAGTCCCCGTGGCCCTCCAGATACG. Its protein is CASSPRGPPDT. The full CDR3 sequence reads CASSPRGPPDTQYF. The J gene is TRBJ2-3, the V gene TRBV6-2 or TRBV6-3, with D uncertain. The CDR3 end lies 3 residues beyond the end of the read and is filled in from the germline J gene. Trimming took 5 bases from V and 4 from J, leaving 13 bases between them. The CDR3 is 14 amino acids. In germline, CDR1 is MNHEY, CDR2 SVGEGT.

For this clone: The read is 3 residues too short to cover the CDR3 end, so that end is filled in from the germline J gene. J is TRBJ1-6 and V is TRBV30; tentative D call: TRBD1 (6 bases). This CDR3 comprises 16 residues. Germline values: CDR1 GTSNPN, CDR2 SVGIG (reference sequence). V lost 5 bases and J lost 7, with 21 bases in between. The CDR3 is CAWLPLSGTKNSPLHF. The CDR3 bases that were read are TGTGCCTGGCTCCCTCTATCCGGGACAAAAAATTCACCC.

About this clone itself: The CDR3 is cut off 3 residues early in the read; its end comes from the germline J gene. V usage is TRBV2 and J usage is TRBJ1-1; D gene ambiguous. Germline CDR1 SNHLY, CDR2 FYNNEI. With 4 bases removed from V and 5 bases from J, the gap between germline ends came to 20 bases. The CDR3 is 16 amino acids. The CDR3 bases that were read are TGTGCCAGCAGTGTAGGGCACCCCTTAAGAGGGACTGAA. Residues: CASSVGHPLRGTE. The whole CDR3 protein is CASSVGHPLRGTEAFF.

On this clone itself: The read is 3 residues too short to cover the CDR3 end, so that end is filled in from the germline J gene. J is TRBJ2-2 and V is TRBV5-4; 8 nucleotides match TRBD1. V dropped 4 bases and J dropped 4; count of bases not matched to a gene: 3. Germline lookup yields CDR1 SGHNT and CDR2 YYREEE (reference sequence). This CDR3 is built from 14 residues. The CDR3 loop reads CASSLDRGTGELFF. CDR3 bases read: TGTGCCAGCAGCCTAGACAGGGGCACCGGGGAG.

Points on this clone: The read is 3 residues too short to cover the CDR3 end, so that end is filled in from the germline J gene. The rearrangement links TRBV7-2 to TRBJ2-7, with a possible D match to TRBD2 (5 bases). V gave up 5 bases and J gave up 3 bases, with 14 bases separating them. The germline V gene has CDR1 SGHTA and CDR2 FQGNSA. CDR3 length: 14 amino acids. The sequenced part of the CDR3 DNA is TGTGCCAGCAGCCTTGAGCGGAGCCTCTACGAG. Protein: CASSLERSLYE. The entire CDR3 protein is CASSLERSLYEQYF.

A note on this clone: The CDR3 is cut off 3 residues early in the read; its end comes from the germline J gene. The chain joins TRBV19 to TRBJ2-7, with 9 bases identical to TRBD1. Germline CDR1 LNHDA, CDR2 SQIVND (reference sequence). This CDR3 region has 18 residues. V dropped 6 bases and J dropped 4; count of bases not matched to a gene: 19. CDR3 in amino acids: CASSHLTGGPFPTYEQYF. The CDR3 DNA, read in part, is TGTGCCAGTAGCCATTTGACAGGGGGGCCCTTCCCCACATACGAG. Combining the CDR3 with reference TRBV19 and TRBJ2-7 gives the whole variable domain DGGITQSPKYLFRKEGQNVTLSCEQNLNHDAMYWYRQDPGQGLRLIYYSQIVNDFQKGDIAEGYSVSREKKESFPLTVTSAQKNPTAFYLCASSHLTGGPFPTYEQYFGPGTRLTVT.

A note on this clone: With the read ending 3 residues before the CDR3 end, the germline J gene is used to fill in that end. This chain links TRBV30 with TRBJ2-1; 7 positions match TRBD2. This CDR3 contains 14 residues. V lost 0 bases and J lost 5; bases outside the gene matches: 4. Looked up from germline, CDR1 is GTSNPN and CDR2 is SVGIG (reference sequence). This CDR3 is CAWSVSGTNNEQFF. Incomplete CDR3 DNA: TGTGCCTGGAGTGTAAGCGGGACCAACAATGAG.

Of note for this clone: The read stops 3 residues short of the end of the CDR3; the missing end is completed from the germline J gene. The J gene is TRBJ2-7, the V gene TRBV19; D may be TRBD2 (6 bases). Per germline, CDR1 LNHDA and CDR2 SQIVND (reference sequence). Trimming left V 4 bases short and J 1 base short, with 14 bases between. The CDR3 covers 15 residues. The covered CDR3 bases are TGTGCCAGTAGTACATCTAGCGTACCTTCCTACGAG. This gives the protein CASSTSSVPSYE. The whole CDR3 reads CASSTSSVPSYEQYF.

In the case of this clone: The sequence runs out 3 residues before the end of the CDR3; the remainder is reconstructed from the germline J gene. The chain uses TRBV3-1 (or the pseudogene TRBV3-2) and TRBJ1-6; a weak D match, TRBD1 (5 bases). V was pared by 6 bases and J by 7 bases, with 10 bases between. Germline CDR1 is LGHDT and CDR2 is YNNKEL (reference sequence). This CDR3 region has 13 residues. This chain's CDR3 is CASRGTRNSPLHF. The covered CDR3 bases are TGTGCCAGCAGGGGGACTAGGAATTCACCC.

Concerning this clone itself: The DNA ends 3 residues before the CDR3 does, and the rest of the CDR3 is filled in from the germline J gene. The chain combines TRBV19 with TRBJ1-2; D is unclear. This CDR3 has 17 amino acids. CDR1 and CDR2 from the germline V gene are LNHDA and SQIVND (reference sequence). This CDR3 reads CASTVSIAGSSYNDYTF. The covered CDR3 bases are TGTGCCAGTACAGTCTCTATAGCGGGGAGCTCCTACAATGAC.

Remarks on this clone: The read terminates 3 residues ahead of where the CDR3 ends, so the germline J gene completes it. This chain uses TRBV2 with TRBJ2-3; D is ambiguous. This CDR3 contains 15 residues. Germline CDR1 is SNHLY and CDR2 is FYNNEI. Trimming took off 4 bases at V and 0 bases at J, with 11 bases between the two ends. CDR3 loop: CASSGGIPSTDTQYF. CDR3 DNA, as far as it was read: TGTGCCAGCAGTGGAGGCATTCCGAGCACAGATACG.

As to this clone: The read halts 3 residues ahead of the CDR3 end, with the missing end drawn from the germline J gene. The V gene is TRBV10-3, the J gene TRBJ2-1; 11 bases map to TRBD2. After removal of 5 bases from V and 5 bases from J, the junction contained 5 bases not matched to a gene. Germline loops: CDR1 ENHRY, CDR2 SYGVKD. The CDR3 extends over 15 amino acids. The CDR3 sequence: CAISLLAGGNNEQFF. The CDR3 bases that were read are TGTGCCATCAGTCTGCTAGCGGGGGGTAACAATGAG.

As for this clone: The read gets to within 3 residues of the CDR3 end, and the germline J gene fills in the rest. This chain connects TRBV6-1 to TRBJ2-5; 8 nucleotides align to TRBD2. Losses at the gene ends were 2 bases for V and 5 bases for J; bases not matched to a gene: 7. The CDR3 extends over 15 amino acids. Germline V lookup: CDR1 MNHNS, CDR2 SASEGT. The CDR3 protein is CASSEYRGGQETQYF. The DNA read from the CDR3 is TGTGCCAGCAGTGAATACCGGGGGGGGCAGGAGACC.

Here the CDR3 reads CASSPGQGSNQPQHF. Incomplete CDR3 DNA: TGTGCCAGCTCACCAGGGCAGGGGAGCAATCAGCCC. V and J are TRBV18 and TRBJ1-5; tentative D call: TRBD1 (6 bases). The read stops 3 residues short of the end of the CDR3; the missing end is completed from the germline J gene. The V end was cut by 2 bases, the J end by 1 base, with 9 bases between. Germline values: CDR1 KGHSH, CDR2 LQKENI. The CDR3 length is 15 residues.

Here the CDR3 reads CASSLGQGGDGYTF. The CDR3 DNA, read in part, is TGTGCCAGCAGCTTAGGACAGGGGGGAGATGGC. V is TRBV7-2 and J is TRBJ1-2; 9 nucleotides match TRBD1. The read halts 3 residues ahead of the CDR3 end, with the missing end drawn from the germline J gene. V lost 1 base to trimming and J lost 6 bases; unmatched junction nucleotides: 3. This CDR3 is 14 amino acids long. Germline CDR1 is SGHTA and CDR2 is FQGNSA. The full variable domain, completed using reference TRBV7-2 and TRBJ1-2, is GAGVSQSPSNKVTEKGKDVELRCDPISGHTALYWYRQSLGQGLEFLIYFQGNSAPDKSGLPSDRFSAERTGGSVSTLTIQRTQQEDSAVYLCASSLGQGGDGYTFGSGTRLTVV.

Turning to this clone: Its ends do not fully match the called genes, so a read error is possible. Sequencing ends 3 residues short of the CDR3 end; the germline J gene provides the rest. The chain is built from TRBV4-2 and TRBJ2-1; 9 bases are shared with TRBD1. CDR3 length equals 14 residues. Germline CDR1 LGHNA, CDR2 YNFKEQ. Partial CDR3 DNA: TGCGCCAGCAGCCGCATCACAGGGGGCTTTGAG. Translated: CASSRITGGFE. From start to end, the CDR3 is CASSRITGGFEQFF.

As concerns this clone: The CDR3 end falls 3 residues outside the read, so it is completed with the germline J gene. V is TRBV19 and J is TRBJ2-7; 7 bases agree with TRBD2. Per the germline V gene, CDR1 is LNHDA and CDR2 is SQIVND (reference sequence). J gave up 2 bases and V 5 bases, and 12 bases lay outside the gene matches. The CDR3 totals 16 residues. The CDR3 region is CASSPLGLETTYEQYF. The sequenced part of the CDR3 DNA is TGTGCCAGTAGTCCCCTAGGACTAGAGACGACCTACGAG.

Concerning this clone itself: The read terminates 3 residues before the CDR3 end, so the remaining end is supplied by the germline J gene. The V call is TRBV19, the J call TRBJ2-3; 10 nucleotides align to TRBD1. This CDR3 comprises 15 residues. CDR1 and CDR2 (germline): LNHDA, SQIVND (reference sequence). The DNA read from the CDR3 is TGTGCCAGTAGTATAGTTGGGACAGGGGACCCCCCG. Translating gives CASSIVGTGDPP. The entire CDR3 is CASSIVGTGDPPQYF.

Notes on this clone: The read falls 3 residues short of the CDR3 end, and the missing part is taken from the germline J gene. The rearrangement links TRBV4-1 to TRBJ2-5; 13 bases line up with TRBD2. The trim removed 2 bases at V and 4 bases at J, leaving 4 bases unmatched. The CDR3 covers 16 residues. CDR1 is MGHRA and CDR2 is YSYEKL in the germline V gene. CDR3 bases read: TGCGCCAGCAGCCAAACTAGCGGGAGGGCCTCAGAGACC. The encoded protein is CASSQTSGRASET. The full CDR3 sequence reads CASSQTSGRASETQYF.